Included here is one T cell receptor beta chain sequence, with context. This CDR3 has 14 amino acids. V gave up 5 bases and J gave up 2 bases, with 11 bases separating them. CDR1 is SGHTA and CDR2 is FQGNSA in the germline V gene. The data were taken from a study of CD8 T cells in Susac syndrome. It was negative isolation that provided the CD8+ and CD4+ T cells, whereas TEMRA cells were enriched by FACS. Random hexamers were used to reverse transcribe an amount of roughly 0.5 to 1 ug RNA. The authors amplified TCR beta CDR3 across 54 Vbeta and 13 Jbeta using immunoSEQ multiplex PCR. From the immunoSEQ multiplex PCR reads, TCRdb called clonotypes with MiXCR, one entry per CDR3 protein. Here the sample spans a few hundred thousand distinct CDR3 sequences, about 90% being singletons.

The sample comprised CD4+ T cells from PBMCs. The clonotype comes from a human donor with multiple sclerosis. The V gene is TRBV7-2, the J gene TRBJ2-3; D is possibly TRBD2 (6 bases). CDR3 amino acids: CASSTRDFTDTQYF. CDR3 nucleotide sequence: TGTGCCAGCAGCACTCGGGACTTCACAGATACGCAGTATTTT. Full variable domain (outside the CDR3, taken from reference TRBV7-2 and TRBJ2-3): GAGVSQSPSNKVTEKGKDVELRCDPISGHTALYWYRQSLGQGLEFLIYFQGNSAPDKSGLPSDRFSAERTGGSVSTLTIQRTQQEDSAVYLCASSTRDFTDTQYFGPGTRLTVL.